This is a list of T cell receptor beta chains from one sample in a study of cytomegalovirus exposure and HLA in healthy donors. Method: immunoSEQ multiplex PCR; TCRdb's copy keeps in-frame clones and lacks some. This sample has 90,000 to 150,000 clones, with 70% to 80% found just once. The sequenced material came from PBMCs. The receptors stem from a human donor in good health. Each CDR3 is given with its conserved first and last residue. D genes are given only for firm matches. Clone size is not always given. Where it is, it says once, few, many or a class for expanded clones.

TGCGCCACTCACTGGGAGACCCAGTACTTC | CATHWETQYF | TRBV10-1 | . | TRBJ2-5 | .
TGTGCCAGCAGTTTATGGTCCCCGGGACAGGGGAACGAGCAGTACTTC | CASSLWSPGQGNEQYF | TRBV28 | once | TRBJ2-7 | TRBD1
TGCGCCAGCAGCCCGGTGGGGGGTGGTATGTACGAGCAGTACTTC | CASSPVGGGMYEQYF | TRBV5-1 | . | TRBJ2-7 | .
TGTGCCAGCAGTTGGGGCTCGGGACAGGGCATCTACGAGCAGTACTTC | CASSWGSGQGIYEQYF | TRBV6-5 | . | TRBJ2-7 | TRBD1
TGTGCCAGCAGCGTAGTTAGCGGGGGGACCCCAGATACGCAGTATTTT | CASSVVSGGTPDTQYF | TRBV9 | . | TRBJ2-3 | TRBD2
TGCAGCGTTGAAGCTCGACAGGGTTCCTACGAGCAGTACTTC | CSVEARQGSYEQYF | TRBV29-1 | once | TRBJ2-7 | TRBD1
TGTGCCAGCAGCGCCCAAGGGAGCCACCAGGAGACCCAGTACTTC | CASSAQGSHQETQYF | TRBV9 | . | TRBJ2-5 | .
TGTGCCAGCAGCCCATTAGCGGTGAGCACAGATACGCAGTATTTT | CASSPLAVSTDTQYF | TRBV11-2 | . | TRBJ2-3 | .
TGCGCCAGCAGCCAAGATTTGATGTCCCCCCCTAGGGAGCAGTTCTTC | CASSQDLMSPPREQFF | TRBV4-3 | few | TRBJ2-1 | .
TGTGCCAGCAGCCCCAGGGGGTCCAATCAGCCCCAGCATTTT | CASSPRGSNQPQHF | TRBV5-8 | . | TRBJ1-5 | TRBD1
TGTGCCATCAGCCCGACAGGGCCGAGCTCCTACGAGCAGTACTTC | CAISPTGPSSYEQYF | TRBV10-3 | . | TRBJ2-7 | TRBD1
TGTGCCAGCAGTGAAGGGAGCCCCAGGGCCACTTTAAGACAGACCCAGTACTTC | CASSEGSPRATLRQTQYF | TRBV2 | . | TRBJ2-5 | .
TGTGCCAGCAGCCAGGGGATTGGCTACACCTTC | CASSQGIGYTF | TRBV28 | few | TRBJ1-2 | .
TGCGCCAGCAGTCAATCTTCAGGGGAGACCCAGTACTTC | CASSQSSGETQYF | TRBV23-1 | once | TRBJ2-5 | .
TGTGCCAGCAGGGATGACTGCTGTTTCAATCAGCCCCAGCATTTT | CASRDDCCFNQPQHF | TRBV7-7 | . | TRBJ1-5 | .
TGTGCCAGCGGGGGGGATAGCGGGAGTTTTAACGAGCAGTACTTC | CASGGDSGSFNEQYF | TRBV6-1 | . | TRBJ2-7 | TRBD2
TGCGCCAGCAGTGAGGCTAGCGGGGGGGTAGATACGCAGTATTTT | CASSEASGGVDTQYF | TRBV10-1 | . | TRBJ2-3 | TRBD2